This record covers a single T cell receptor (beta chain). Its matching antigen is unknown. TCRdb's copy holds only in-frame clones and misses some; the assay was immunoSEQ multiplex PCR. The repertoire holds approximately 14,000 clones, with about 70% as singletons. This CDR3 is 15 amino acids long. Deletions cut 3 bases from V and 1 base from J, with 14 bases between. The germline CDR1 and CDR2 sequences are SGHTS and YDEGEE. The ViraFEST assay expanded antigen-specific CD4+ T cells with viral peptide pools before sequencing. The culture ran for approximately 10 days before CD4+ T cells were isolated. PCR-confirmed SARS-CoV-2 infection occurred in the person between March and December 2020. The participants, recipients of two vaccine doses, got either BNT162b2 or mRNA-1273. Each culture had half its medium swapped for IL-2 medium on days 3 and 7. This specimen belongs to a study of vaccination effects on CD4 cells after COVID-19. Study at large: Post-vaccine sampling occurred a median 72 days after the second dose.

Study observations and caveats: In the study, convalescent patients were few, and early post-infection timepoints were absent. There was marked clonal contraction among infection- and vaccine-induced clones late after vaccination.

The TCR comes from a human donor who had a prior SARS-CoV-2 infection. The rearrangement links TRBV5-8 to TRBJ2-7; D is perhaps TRBD1 (5 bases). Sequencing used CD4+ T cells from PBMCs cultured with HCoV-NL63 spike peptides, obtained after COVID-19 vaccination. The CDR3 region is CASSSRTSRSYEQYF. The CDR3, as DNA: TGTGCCAGCAGCTCCCGGACATCGCGGTCCTACGAGCAGTACTTC.